The sequence of this T cell receptor (beta chain) was determined in a study of regulatory T cells in long-lasting Graves disease. The overall study: Graves' patients with a new diagnosis had received antithyroid drugs under 3 months.

Stated time point: newly diagnosed GD, antithyroid drugs for less than 3 months. Construction of the TCR library relied on RNA isolated from PBMCs. This clonotype has ten or more counts. To make TCR beta libraries, researchers used iRepertoire HTBI primers and Arm-PCR of CDR3 regions. TCRdb re-called the multiplex PCR reads with MiXCR, one entry per CDR3 protein. The sample contains roughly 320,000 distinct CDR3 sequences, roughly 17% of which appear only once. The sample also formed part of further work on T cells in Graves' hyperthyroidism and ophthalmopathy. From that report: Reasons for excluding patients were uncontrolled infection, other autoimmune disease, pregnancy or lactation.

Sequenced material: peripheral blood mononuclear cells (PBMCs), taken at new diagnosis, from a patient treated with antithyroid drugs. The origin of this receptor is a middle-aged man with Graves disease.

DNA for the CDR3: TGTGCCAGCACTCAAGGATACGAGCAGTACTTC. This sequence encodes CASTQGYEQYF. V is TRBV6-2 or TRBV6-3 and J is TRBJ2-7; D gene uncertain. Germline CDR1 reads MNHEY; CDR2 reads SVGEGT. V was shortened by 7 bases and J by 4 bases, with 8 bases between the two germline ends. The CDR3 contains 11 residues.